A selection of T cell receptor beta chains follows, all from one sample in a study of human T cells and chemical hapten exposure. TCRdb reprocessed the RACE reads via MiXCR and lists one record per CDR3 protein. The table has around 71,000 distinct CDR3 sequences, 9.8% seen once. This material consisted of whole blood, taken in connection with sensitization to the hapten diphenylcyclopropenone (DPC). The source is a woman aged 40 to 49 with alopecia areata. Some clones in this sample may be carry-over from other donors' samples. CDR3s include the opening cysteine and the closing phenylalanine or tryptophan. Each record gives: D gene, J gene, V gene, clone size, CDR3 protein, CDR3 DNA. A D gene is named only where the DNA matches it firmly. Size is omitted from some rows. Given values are once, few, many or a class for expanded clones.

TRBD2,TRBJ2-1,TRBV19,few,CASSMVLAGPQSSYNEQFF,TGTGCCAGTAGTATGGTCCTAGCGGGGCCCCAGAGCTCCTACAATGAGCAGTTCTTC
-,TRBJ2-7,TRBV10-3,many,CAISYRDLSYEQYF,TGTGCCATCAGTTACCGGGACCTCTCCTACGAGCAGTACTTC
-,TRBJ1-4,TRBV6-6,-,CASSYEGGGQPANEKLFF,TGTGCCAGCAGTTACGAGGGCGGAGGGCAGCCAGCTAATGAAAAACTGTTTTTT
-,TRBJ2-7,TRBV6-2/TRBV6-3,many,CASSNGNPYEQYF,TGTGCCAGCAGTAACGGCAACCCCTACGAGCAGTACTTC
TRBD2,TRBJ2-5,TRBV4-1,-,CASSQDLSLAGGQETQYF,TGCGCCAGCAGCCAAGATTTGAGCTTAGCGGGGGGTCAAGAGACCCAGTACTTC
-,TRBJ2-3,TRBV10-3,few,CAILGTDTQYF,TGTGCCATCCTGGGTACAGATACGCAGTATTTT
TRBD2,TRBJ2-1,TRBV7-2,few,CASSLARLAGTPLRDEQFF,TGTGCCAGCAGCTTAGCCAGACTAGCGGGGACCCCCCTTAGGGATGAGCAGTTCTTC
-,TRBJ2-3,TRBV7-8,many,CASSVNQITDTQYF,TGTGCCAGCAGCGTAAACCAGATCACAGATACGCAGTATTTT
TRBD1,TRBJ2-7,TRBV2,-,CASTDWARQGSEQYF,TGTGCCAGCACCGATTGGGCCCGACAGGGCAGCGAGCAGTACTTC
-,TRBJ2-6,TRBV4-3,many,CASSQFGSGANVLTF,TGCGCCAGCAGCCAGTTTGGCTCTGGGGCCAACGTCCTGACTTTC
TRBD2,TRBJ2-1,TRBV12-3/TRBV12-4,many,CASSFTSGGLVNEQFF,TGTGCCAGCAGTTTTACGTCCGGGGGGTTAGTCAATGAGCAGTTCTTC
TRBD2,TRBJ2-3,TRBV11-2,many,CASSVTSARADTQYF,TGTGCCAGCAGCGTGACTAGCGCTCGAGCGGATACGCAGTATTTT
TRBD1,TRBJ2-7,TRBV29-1,-,CSAGPLPGQGNEQYF,TGCAGCGCCGGCCCTTTACCGGGACAGGGAAACGAGCAGTACTTC
TRBD2,TRBJ2-1,TRBV7-2,-,CASSPRGTIHNEQFF,TGTGCCAGCAGCCCCCGAGGGACTATTCACAATGAGCAGTTCTTC
-,TRBJ2-7,TRBV20-1,many,CSARRRTDEQYF,TGCAGTGCTCGCAGAAGGACAGACGAGCAGTACTTC
-,TRBJ2-5,TRBV6-6,many,CASSYEGRRGQETQYF,TGTGCCAGCAGTTACGAAGGTAGAAGGGGCCAAGAGACCCAGTACTTC
TRBD2,TRBJ2-1,TRBV7-9,many,CASSSTAGMSSYNEQFF,TGTGCCAGCAGCTCGACAGCGGGGATGAGCTCCTACAATGAGCAGTTCTTC
TRBD2,TRBJ2-1,TRBV9,-,CASSLRTSGGSNNEQFF,TGTGCCAGCAGCCTAAGGACTAGCGGGGGGTCCAACAATGAGCAGTTCTTC
-,TRBJ1-2,TRBV4-2,many,CASSQDNGVAYGYTF,TGTGCCAGCAGCCAAGACAATGGGGTTGCCTATGGCTACACCTTC
-,TRBJ2-3,TRBV4-3,few,CASSQVVSGTDTQYF,TGCGCCAGCAGCCAAGTCGTTAGCGGCACAGATACGCAGTATTTT
TRBD1,TRBJ2-3,TRBV20-1,-,CSATSRDRGQDTQYF,TGCAGTGCAACTTCACGGGACAGGGGGCAAGATACGCAGTATTTT
-,TRBJ1-4,TRBV19,many,CASNRPYNEKLFF,TGTGCCAGTAACCGCCCTTATAATGAAAAACTGTTTTTT
TRBD2,TRBJ2-2,TRBV6-2/TRBV6-3,few,CASSSRGEIGAGELFF,TGTGCCAGCAGTTCGCGGGGGGAAATCGGCGCCGGGGAGCTGTTTTTT
TRBD1,TRBJ1-2,TRBV7-9,many,CASSPGTGGYGYTF,TGTGCCAGCAGCCCAGGGACAGGGGGCTATGGCTACACCTTC
TRBD1,TRBJ1-1,TRBV2,many,CASSKQGTGKGKAFF,TGTGCCAGCAGTAAACAGGGGACAGGGAAGGGAAAAGCTTTCTTT
-,TRBJ2-3,TRBV7-9,few,CASSSPPGDTQYF,TGTGCCAGCAGCTCCCCTCCGGGAGATACGCAGTATTTT
-,TRBJ1-2,TRBV20-1,many,CSARERSGPRGGSNYGYTF,TGCAGTGCTAGAGAGAGGTCCGGCCCCAGGGGAGGTAGTAACTATGGCTACACCTTC
-,TRBJ1-2,TRBV5-1,few,CASSLEGTAYGYTF,TGCGCCAGCAGCTTGGAAGGGACGGCGTATGGCTACACCTTC
-,TRBJ2-7,TRBV25-1,few,CASTGRERAEQYF,TGTGCCAGCACCGGTAGGGAAAGGGCCGAGCAGTACTTC
-,TRBJ1-5,TRBV12-3/TRBV12-4,many,CASRPGNQPQHF,TGTGCCAGCAGACCGGGCAATCAGCCCCAGCATTTT
-,TRBJ2-6,TRBV29-1,once,CSVTTGSSGANVLTF,TGCAGCGTTACTACAGGGAGCTCTGGGGCCAACGTCCTGACTTTC
TRBD1,TRBJ2-5,TRBV7-2,few,CASSLLGTVEGETQYF,TGTGCCAGCAGCTTACTCGGGACAGTGGAAGGAGAGACCCAGTACTTC
-,TRBJ1-3,TRBV9,many,CASSAGGISGNTIYF,TGTGCCAGCAGCGCGGGAGGAATCTCTGGAAACACCATATATTTT
-,TRBJ1-1,TRBV30,few,CAWRDVTEAFF,TGTGCCTGGAGGGACGTCACTGAAGCTTTCTTT
TRBD2,TRBJ2-1,TRBV5-1,many,CASSLEGTSSYNEQFF,TGCGCCAGCAGCTTGGAAGGGACTAGCTCCTACAATGAGCAGTTCTTC
-,TRBJ1-5,TRBV11-2,many,CASSPGGSNQPQHF,TGTGCCAGCAGCCCCGGGGGCAGCAATCAGCCCCAGCATTTT
-,TRBJ1-1,TRBV29-1,-,CSVSGSDTEAFF,TGCAGCGTTTCGGGAAGTGACACTGAAGCTTTCTTT
-,TRBJ2-1,TRBV20-1,-,CSASLEFTYNEQFF,TGCAGTGCTAGTCTCGAATTCACCTACAATGAGCAGTTCTTC
-,TRBJ2-1,TRBV6-5,many,CASSSNYNEQFF,TGTGCCAGCAGTTCCAACTACAATGAGCAGTTCTTC
-,TRBJ1-1,TRBV5-5,many,CASGGETGANSLNTEAFF,TGTGCCAGCGGCGGCGAAACTGGGGCCAACTCCTTGAACACTGAAGCTTTCTTT
TRBD1,TRBJ2-5,TRBV6-6,many,CASSLVLTQGVVSETQYF,TGTGCCAGCAGTTTGGTCCTCACCCAGGGGGTAGTCAGCGAGACCCAGTACTTC
TRBD1,TRBJ1-1,TRBV6-5,many,CASSFAGTGATEAFF,TGTGCCAGCAGTTTTGCCGGGACAGGGGCCACTGAAGCTTTCTTT
TRBD2,TRBJ2-7,TRBV4-1,few,CASSQSGANSYEQYF,TGCGCCAGCAGCCAGAGCGGGGCGAACTCCTACGAGCAGTACTTC
TRBD1,TRBJ1-3,TRBV9,few,CASSGQGGSSGNTIYF,TGTGCCAGCAGCGGACAGGGGGGAAGCTCTGGAAACACCATATATTTT
-,TRBJ2-3,TRBV6-1,-,CASSRTSSTDTQYF,TGTGCCAGCAGCCGGACAAGTAGCACAGATACGCAGTATTTT
TRBD1,TRBJ2-7,TRBV29-1,few,CSVEADRGGTYEQYF,TGCAGCGTTGAAGCTGACAGGGGGGGCACCTACGAGCAGTACTTC
-,TRBJ1-2,TRBV19,-,CASRDGIRADGYTF,TGTGCCAGTAGAGATGGGATCAGGGCGGATGGCTACACCTTC
TRBD1,TRBJ1-2,TRBV20-1,many,CSAKTGNYGYTF,TGCAGTGCTAAGACAGGGAACTATGGCTACACCTTC
-,TRBJ1-2,TRBV7-9,many,CASSLGTASSPYGYTF,TGTGCCAGCAGCTTAGGCACGGCGAGTTCCCCCTATGGCTACACCTTC
TRBD2,TRBJ2-7,TRBV5-6,-,CASSLLASGFYEQYF,TGTGCCAGCAGCTTGCTGGCTAGCGGGTTCTACGAGCAGTACTTC
TRBD2,TRBJ2-1,TRBV29-1,many,CSAVTSGYNEQFF,TGCAGCGCTGTGACTAGCGGTTACAATGAGCAGTTCTTC
-,TRBJ2-3,TRBV18,many,CASSPQIATQYF,TGTGCCAGCTCACCTCAGATCGCTACGCAGTATTTT
-,TRBJ1-2,TRBV4-2,-,CASSQEWGYTVYGYTF,TGTGCCAGCAGCCAAGAGTGGGGGTACACGGTCTATGGCTACACCTTC
TRBD1,TRBJ2-6,TRBV7-6,many,CASSLRSGGGYGANVLTF,TGTGCCAGCAGCTTACGTTCAGGGGGCGGGTATGGGGCCAACGTCCTGACTTTC
TRBD2,TRBJ2-4,TRBV7-2,many,CASSPGLVRGLAKNIQYF,TGTGCCAGCAGCCCGGGACTAGTTCGGGGGCTAGCCAAAAACATTCAGTACTTC
-,TRBJ2-7,TRBV20-1,-,CSARAPGLRDYEQYF,TGCAGTGCCCGGGCCCCGGGATTAAGAGATTACGAGCAGTACTTC
-,TRBJ2-1,TRBV7-2,many,CASSSFNEQFF,TGTGCCAGCAGCTCCTTCAATGAGCAGTTCTTC
TRBD1,TRBJ1-6,TRBV20-1,many,CSADDRGSYNSPLHF,TGCAGTGCGGACGACAGGGGATCCTATAATTCACCCCTCCACTTT
-,TRBJ1-2,TRBV12-3/TRBV12-4,many,CASSSPRDTANYGYTF,TGTGCCAGCAGTTCTCCCCGGGACACAGCTAACTATGGCTACACCTTC